This T cell receptor beta chain was recovered during a study of blood T cell repertoires in COVID-19. Methods used by the authors: Reference gene primer amplification gave estimated nucleated cell counts. Clones were sequenced by immunoSEQ multiplex PCR, and TCRdb holds only the in-frame ones, with some missing. V, J and clone size reflect that table, while D and trimming were determined from the DNA. This sample has about 140,000 clones, with about three quarters found just once. With 6 bases removed from V and 8 bases from J, the gap between germline ends came to 23 bases. Per germline, CDR1 SGHRS and CDR2 YFSETQ. The CDR3 totals 16 residues.

This sequence originates from a woman over 75 with active or convalescent COVID-19. The sample taken for sequencing was peripheral blood. The chain employs TRBV5-1 and TRBJ1-4; no clear D. This CDR3 is CASTPDARGSREKLFF. The CDR3 DNA follows: TGCGCCAGCACCCCGGACGCCCGCGGGAGTCGGGAAAAACTGTTTTTT.